Given below is one T cell receptor (beta chain) in context. Antigen specificity is unknown. Arm-PCR of CDR3 regions and iRepertoire HTBI primers were the basis on which TCR beta libraries were built. TCRdb redid the calling of the multiplex PCR reads with MiXCR, one entry per CDR3 protein. The sample has about 560,000 distinct CDR3 sequences, roughly 15% seen once. The V gene lost 3 bases and the J gene lost 3 bases, with 9 bases spanning the gap. Germline CDR1 is DFQATT and CDR2 is SNEGSKA (reference sequence). CDR3 length: 12 residues. The sample comes from a study of regulatory T cells in long-lasting Graves disease. Study-wide results and caveats: TRBV28, TRBJ1-2 and TRBJ2-5 were segments that persistent disease favored.

Time point given: newly diagnosed GD, antithyroid drugs for less than 3 months. RNA isolated from PBMCs was used to make the TCR library. These data also featured in a second study, about T cells in Graves' hyperthyroidism and ophthalmopathy. From that report: Patients aged 18 to 65 had newly diagnosed hyperthyroidism lasting under 2 months. The HTBI primer set was used in a first-round RT-PCR of the TCR CDR3. Ophthalmopathy was told apart from stable hyperthyroidism by a 13 V-J model.

The receptor was isolated from a man younger than 30 with Graves disease. Sequences were derived from peripheral blood mononuclear cells (PBMCs), sampled at new diagnosis, from a patient treated with antithyroid drugs. The chain carries TRBV20-1 and TRBJ2-7; D remains unclear. For the CDR3, the DNA is TGCAGTGCTAGCGCAGTAGACTACGAGCAGTACTTC. Translating it yields CSASAVDYEQYF.